The 5 T cell receptor beta chains reported below all come from one sample, sequenced in a study of T cells in Graves' hyperthyroidism and ophthalmopathy. RNA transcripts served as the template for amplifying TCR beta CDR3 regions. The HTBI primer set drove a first-round RT-PCR of the TCR CDR3. TCRdb redid the calling of the multiplex PCR reads with MiXCR, one entry per CDR3 protein. The table shows hundreds of thousands of distinct CDR3 sequences, with around 15% occurring only once. The source material was blood. The source of these receptors is a young woman with Graves' hyperthyroidism.

The chain combines TRBV2 with TRBJ2-1, with TRBD2 matching 8 bases. This CDR3 spans 16 amino acids. The V segment lost 5 bases and the J segment 3 bases; nucleotides outside the gene matches: 9. CDR1 SNHLY and CDR2 FYNNEI come from the germline V gene. DNA of the CDR3: TGTGCCAGCAGTTTTGCGGGAGGCCCCCTCTACAATGAGCAGTTCTTC. This gives the protein CASSFAGGPLYNEQFF.

J is TRBJ1-2 and V is TRBV19, with D unresolved. CDR3 length equals 14 residues. CDR1 is LNHDA, CDR2 SQIVND, per germline (reference sequence). Deletions cut 1 base from V and 4 bases from J, with 10 bases between. CDR3 coding DNA: TGTGCCAGTAGTATAGGAGCAGGCTTCTATGGCTACACCTTC. Residues: CASSIGAGFYGYTF.

At least ten counts were recorded for this clonotype. The chain recombines TRBV11-1 with TRBJ2-7, with 7 bases that match TRBD1. V shed 2 bases and J 3 bases; nucleotides not matched to a gene: 4. Germline lookup yields CDR1 SGHAT and CDR2 FQDESV (reference sequence). This CDR3 comprises 14 residues. CDR3 sequence reads: CASSLNRGGYEQYF. The DNA of the CDR3 is TGTGCCAGCAGCTTAAACAGGGGCGGCTACGAGCAGTACTTC.

This clonotype was detected many times. CDR3 DNA sequence: TGCGCCAGCAGCCAAGAGGGGCCGGGAGGCCGACTCTTCCGTCACTCCTACGAGCAGTACTTC. Amino acid sequence: CASSQEGPGGRLFRHSYEQYF. The genes are TRBV4-1 and TRBJ2-7, with 7 nucleotides matching TRBD2. V gave up 0 bases and J gave up 0 bases; unmatched junction bases: 20. The CDR3 sequence is 21 residues long. Looked up from germline, CDR1 is MGHRA and CDR2 is YSYEKL.

Note on this clonotype: This clone may be a read error of a much larger clone one base away. V usage is TRBV20-1 and J usage is TRBJ2-1, with a tentative D call TRBD1 (5 bases). The CDR3 is made up of 13 amino acids. Germline values: CDR1 DFQATT, CDR2 SNEGSKA (reference sequence). V was cut by 6 bases and J by 10 bases, with 19 bases left in between. Written as DNA, the CDR3 is TGCAGTGCCTGGGCAGGGCAGTCCCACGAGCAGTTCTTC. Translating it yields CSAWAGQSHEQFF.